This T cell receptor beta chain is from a study of blood T cell repertoires in COVID-19. As for the study in general: The United States, Italy and Spain were the sources of the acute and convalescent COVID-19 samples. PBMCs, B-cell-depleted T cells, or T cells were the source of the cDNA or gDNA that made up the material.

Per the authors' pipeline: Scientists estimated how many nucleated cells there were by amplifying reference gene primers. Assay: immunoSEQ multiplex PCR; the TCRdb copy retains only in-frame clones and omits some. V, J and clone size reflect that table, while D and trimming were determined from the DNA. Among 28,000 or so clones listed, 80% to 95% were seen once. The CDR3 has 14 amino acids. Germline assignment: CDR1 SQVTM and CDR2 ANQGSEA. With 4 bases clipped from V and 2 bases from J, the junction kept 6 bases outside the gene matches. Sequencing was carried out using peripheral blood. The clonotype was recovered from a human donor in a cohort sampled during active COVID-19. This chain connects TRBV29-1 to TRBJ2-7; 9 bases line up with TRBD2. CDR3 in amino acids: CSVVASGVTYEQYF. DNA of the CDR3: TGCAGCGTTGTGGCTAGCGGGGTTACCTACGAGCAGTACTTC.